This is a list of T cell receptor beta chains from one sample in a study of identical twins. TCRdb re-called the 5' RACE reads with MiXCR, one entry per CDR3 protein. Of 150,000 or so distinct CDR3 sequences in the sample, 3% to 4% were seen once. Sequenced material: memory T cells sorted from blood. Receptors originate from a young man in good health. CDR3s include the opening cysteine and the closing phenylalanine or tryptophan. A D gene is named only where the DNA matches it firmly. Size is stated as once, few or many counts, or a class when the clone is expanded.

TRBJ2-5,many,-,TRBV6-5,CASSYSWQGGQETQYF,TGTGCCAGCAGTTACTCGTGGCAGGGGGGACAAGAGACCCAGTACTTC
TRBJ2-1,many,TRBD1,TRBV11-2,CASSLQGAYNEQFF,TGTGCCAGCAGCTTACAGGGGGCGTACAATGAGCAGTTCTTC
TRBJ2-7,many,-,TRBV20-1,CSASWQPYEQYF,TGCAGTGCTAGTTGGCAGCCCTACGAGCAGTACTTC
TRBJ2-3,many,-,TRBV6-4,CASSDSGLATDTQYF,TGTGCCAGCAGTGACTCAGGGCTAGCGACAGATACGCAGTATTTT
TRBJ1-1,many,-,TRBV14,CASSQVVGTEAFF,TGTGCCAGCAGCCAAGTGGTCGGCACTGAAGCTTTCTTT
TRBJ2-2,many,-,TRBV7-9,CASSLAALVDGELFF,TGTGCCAGCAGCTTAGCGGCGCTCGTGGACGGGGAGCTGTTTTTT
TRBJ2-2,many,-,TRBV9,CASSAGGGLTYTGELFF,TGTGCCAGCAGCGCAGGTGGTGGGCTGACTTACACCGGGGAGCTGTTTTTT
TRBJ1-5,many,-,TRBV5-1,CASSLASGNNQPQHF,TGCGCCAGCAGCTTGGCGTCAGGGAACAATCAGCCCCAGCATTTT
TRBJ1-1,many,-,TRBV7-2,CASSLTARVRKNTEAFF,TGTGCCAGCAGCTTAACGGCAAGGGTTAGGAAGAACACTGAAGCTTTCTTT
TRBJ1-2,many,-,TRBV20-1,CSASSVEKSGYTF,TGCAGTGCTAGTTCAGTTGAAAAAAGTGGCTACACCTTC